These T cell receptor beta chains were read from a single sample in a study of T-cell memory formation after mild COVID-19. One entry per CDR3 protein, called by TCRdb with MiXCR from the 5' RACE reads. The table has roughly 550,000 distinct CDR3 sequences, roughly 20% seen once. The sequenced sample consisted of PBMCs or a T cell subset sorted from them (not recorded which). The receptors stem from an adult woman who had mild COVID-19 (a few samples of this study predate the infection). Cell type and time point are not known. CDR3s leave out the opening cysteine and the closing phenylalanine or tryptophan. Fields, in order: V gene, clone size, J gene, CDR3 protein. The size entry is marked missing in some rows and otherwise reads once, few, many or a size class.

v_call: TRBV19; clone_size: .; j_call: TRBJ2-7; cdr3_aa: ASNLGLGPYEQY
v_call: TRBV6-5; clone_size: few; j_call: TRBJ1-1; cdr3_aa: ASWTGPRYTEAF
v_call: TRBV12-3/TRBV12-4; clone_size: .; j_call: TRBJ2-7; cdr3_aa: ASTGGGARSEQY
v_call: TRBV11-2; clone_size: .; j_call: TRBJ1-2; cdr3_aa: ASSSNTGQGNGYT
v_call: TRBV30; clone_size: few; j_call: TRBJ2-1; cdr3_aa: AWSGLGQGNAEQF
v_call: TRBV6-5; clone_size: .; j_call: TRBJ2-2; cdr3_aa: ASSWGRGRFTGELF
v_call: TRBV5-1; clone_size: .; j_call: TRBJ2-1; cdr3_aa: ASSPDLVEEQF
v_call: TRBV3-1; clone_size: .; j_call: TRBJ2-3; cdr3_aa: ASSQDPPKQY
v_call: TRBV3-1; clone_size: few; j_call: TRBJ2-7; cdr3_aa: ASSQDRNRVSYEQY
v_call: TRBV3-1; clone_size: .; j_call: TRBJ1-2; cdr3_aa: ASSQDQGAQDGYT